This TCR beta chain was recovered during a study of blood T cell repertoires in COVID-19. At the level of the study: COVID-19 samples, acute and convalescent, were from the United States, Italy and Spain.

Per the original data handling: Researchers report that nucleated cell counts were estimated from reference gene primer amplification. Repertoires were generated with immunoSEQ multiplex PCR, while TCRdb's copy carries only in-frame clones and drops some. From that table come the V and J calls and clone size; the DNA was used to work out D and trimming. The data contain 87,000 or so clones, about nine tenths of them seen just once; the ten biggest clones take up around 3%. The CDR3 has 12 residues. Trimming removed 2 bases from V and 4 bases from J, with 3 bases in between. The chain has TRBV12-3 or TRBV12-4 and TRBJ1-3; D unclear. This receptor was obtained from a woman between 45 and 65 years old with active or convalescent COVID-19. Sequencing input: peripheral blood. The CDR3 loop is CASSLQGNTIYF. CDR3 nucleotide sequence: TGTGCCAGCAGTTTACAGGGAAACACCATATATTTT.